Shown below are 4 T cell receptor beta chains from a single sample sequenced in a study of blood T cells in healthy people across ages. For the second PCR, which ran for 7 to 11 cycles, a sample-barcoded 5' primer and a J-beta primer mix were used. MiXCR, applied by TCRdb to the 5' RACE reads, yields one record per CDR3 protein. The sample holds 600,000 or so distinct CDR3 sequences, 47% seen once. The sample taken for sequencing was blood. All receptors derive from a man older than 75 in good health.

DNA of the CDR3: TGTGCCAGCAGTTACCCGACTAGCGGGAGGGAAGACGAGCAGTACTTC. Protein sequence: CASSYPTSGREDEQYF. The chain is built from TRBV6-2 or TRBV6-3 and TRBJ2-7; 14 positions match TRBD2. J was trimmed by 5 bases and V by 2 bases; bases with no gene match: 5. This CDR3 comprises 16 residues. The germline V gene encodes CDR1 MNHEY and CDR2 SVGEGT.

This chain joins TRBV9 and TRBJ2-3, with D perhaps TRBD1 (6 bases). The CDR3 covers 15 residues. Deletions cut 0 bases from V and 0 bases from J, with 8 bases between. Germline CDR1 and CDR2: SGDLS and YYNGEE. The chain's CDR3 is CASSVEGTSTDTQYF. The CDR3 region has the DNA TGTGCCAGCAGCGTAGAAGGGACAAGCACAGATACGCAGTATTTT.

The V call is TRBV7-9, the J call TRBJ2-3, with 10 nucleotides matching TRBD1. V trimming: 2 bases; J trimming: 3 bases; junction bases outside the gene matches: 11. This CDR3 spans 18 amino acids. The V gene's germline CDR1 is SEHNR and CDR2 FQNEAQ (reference sequence). CDR3: CASSLPDRGPLTTDTQYF. Here the CDR3 DNA reads TGTGCCAGCAGCTTACCCGACAGGGGGCCTCTCACAACAGATACGCAGTATTTT.

This clonotype was seen once. The V and J genes are TRBV10-3 and TRBJ2-5; 7 nucleotides line up with TRBD1. The germline V gene encodes CDR1 ENHRY and CDR2 SYGVKD. Unmatched junction bases numbered 9, after V lost 6 bases and J lost 5 bases. CDR3 length equals 14 residues. DNA for the CDR3: TGTGCCATCAGGAGACAGGGAGTGAGTGAGACCCAGTACTTC. Its translation: CAIRRQGVSETQYF.